Listed here are 15 T cell receptor beta chains from one sample, sequenced in a study of blood T cell repertoires in COVID-19 (TCRdb year 2020). The library came from the immunoSEQ multiplex PCR assay. In TCRdb, the immuneACCESS table is reduced to in-frame sequences with V and J assigned. These tables do not hold every clone; where another copy was compared, an unresolved V gene accounts for under half, and the others remain unexplained. For this sample the table gives about 150,000 clones, of which about 79% were detected only once. Jointly, the top ten make up roughly 9.2% of the sample. The sequenced material came from PBMCs or T cells enriched from blood (not recorded which). These receptors were obtained from a man in his fifties who had recovered from COVID-19.

This clone was recorded a few times. The genes are TRBV19 and TRBJ2-1; 10 bases are a match to TRBD2. Germline CDR1 and CDR2: LNHDA and SQIVND (reference sequence). This CDR3 spans 15 amino acids. Germline trimming cut 2 bases from V and 4 bases from J; bases unmatched to any gene: 2. The CDR3 DNA is TGTGCCAGTAGTATATGGACTAGCGGATACAATGAGCAGTTCTTC. Its translation: CASSIWTSGYNEQFF. The full variable domain, in which reference TRBV19 and TRBJ2-1 provide the parts outside the CDR3, is DGGITQSPKYLFRKEGQNVTLSCEQNLNHDAMYWYRQDPGQGLRLIYYSQIVNDFQKGDIAEGYSVSREKKESFPLTVTSAQKNPTAFYLCASSIWTSGYNEQFFGPGTRLTVL.

The genes are TRBV6-5 and TRBJ1-4; D is uncertain. Trimming took 2 bases from V and 4 from J, leaving 8 bases between them. The V gene's germline CDR1 is MNHEY and CDR2 SVGAGI. The length of the CDR3 is 14 residues. The CDR3 protein is CASSYRQYNEKLFF. The CDR3 bases are TGTGCCAGCAGTTACCGCCAGTATAATGAAAAACTGTTTTTT.

The rearrangement links TRBV5-8 to TRBJ1-1; possible D gene TRBD1, 6 bases. The germline V gene encodes CDR1 SGHTS and CDR2 YDEGEE. The V end lost 1 base, the J end lost 4 bases, and 11 bases lay between the germline ends. The length of the CDR3 is 14 residues. CDR3 nucleotide sequence: TGTGCCAGCAGCTTGCGGGGGGCGAGCACTGAAGCTTTCTTT. As protein: CASSLRGASTEAFF. The variable domain in full, completed from reference TRBV5-8 and TRBJ1-1, reads EAGVTQSPTHLIKTRGQQATLRCSPISGHTSVYWYQQALGLGLQFLLWYDEGEERNRGNFPPRFSGRQFPNYSSELNVNALELEDSALYLCASSLRGASTEAFFGQGTRLTVV.

The chain carries TRBV23-1 and TRBJ2-7, with 8 bases matching TRBD1. TRBV23-1 is assigned to the ORF class and has an uncertain function. V shed 3 bases and J 0 bases; nucleotides not matched to a gene: 7. CDR3 length: 16 amino acids. CDR3 coding DNA: TGCGCCAGCAGTCACCCCAGACAGGGGAGCTCCTACGAGCAGTACTTC. It specifies CASSHPRQGSSYEQYF.

This chain links TRBV27 with TRBJ2-7; TRBD1 might be the D (6 bases). Between the trimmed V and J ends, which lost 0 bases and 5 bases, there was a span of 11 bases. The CDR3 totals 14 residues. CDR1 and CDR2 (germline): MNHEY, SMNVEV (reference sequence). The chain's CDR3 is CASSLSQGHHEQYF. As DNA, the CDR3 is TGTGCCAGCAGTTTATCCCAGGGGCACCACGAGCAGTACTTC.

The rearrangement joins TRBV6-2 or TRBV6-3 to TRBJ1-5, with 7 nucleotides matching TRBD1. V gave up 2 bases and J gave up 0 bases; unmatched junction bases: 16. The germline CDR1 and CDR2 sequences are MNHEY and SVGEGT. This CDR3 spans 20 amino acids. The CDR3 here is CASSYRPRGQSTYSNQPQHF. The CDR3 coding sequence is TGTGCCAGCAGTTACCGACCGAGGGGGCAATCAACATATAGCAATCAGCCCCAGCATTTT.

This chain uses TRBV19 with TRBJ2-2; 7 nucleotides align to TRBD1. Per the germline V gene, CDR1 is LNHDA and CDR2 is SQIVND (reference sequence). With 5 bases clipped from V and 6 bases from J, the junction kept 3 bases outside the gene matches. The length of the CDR3 is 13 residues. Here the CDR3 DNA reads TGTGCCAGTAGTGGACAGGTTGCCGGGGAGCTGTTTTTT. This encodes CASSGQVAGELFF.

This clone has a handful of counts. V gene TRBV11-2 combines with J gene TRBJ1-5; a possible D gene is TRBD1 (5 bases). V lost 3 bases, J lost 2 bases, and 11 bases lay in between. Germline assignment: CDR1 SGHAT and CDR2 FQNNGV. CDR3 size: 15 residues. CDR3 in amino acids: CASSFGSRGNQPQHF. The DNA of the CDR3 is TGTGCCAGCAGCTTCGGTAGCAGGGGCAATCAGCCCCAGCATTTT.

This clone was observed a handful of times. The rearrangement links TRBV21-1 to TRBJ1-1; the D call TRBD1 from the table was never checked on the DNA. TRBV21-1 is termed a pseudogene. The CDR3 has 14 amino acids. Here the CDR3 reads CARVQTGRNTEAFF. CDR3 bases: TGTGCCAGAGTCCAAACAGGAAGGAACACTGAAGCTTTCTTT.

V and J are TRBV6-2 or TRBV6-3 and TRBJ2-2; D remains ambiguous. The length of the CDR3 is 13 residues. V lost 0 bases and J lost 5, with 4 bases in between. In germline, CDR1 is MNHEY, CDR2 SVGEGT. CDR3 coding DNA: TGTGCCAGCAGTTACTCGAGAACCGGGGAGCTGTTTTTT. The encoded protein is CASSYSRTGELFF.

This sequence joins TRBV5-4 and TRBJ1-1, with 8 bases matching TRBD1. Unmatched junction bases numbered 15, after V lost 4 bases and J lost 10 bases. Per germline, CDR1 SGHNT and CDR2 YYREEE (reference sequence). The CDR3 is made up of 15 amino acids. This CDR3 reads CASSEGQGVGLGAFF. The CDR3 DNA is TGTGCCAGCAGCGAAGGACAGGGAGTAGGTCTTGGAGCTTTCTTT.

There are a few counts of this clone. This sequence joins TRBV19 and TRBJ1-2; perhaps TRBD1 as D (5 bases). The germline V gene encodes CDR1 LNHDA and CDR2 SQIVND (reference sequence). The CDR3 runs to 12 residues. Trimming stripped 8 bases from V and 0 bases from J, with 7 bases between. CDR3 in amino acids: CASGDSNYGYTF. CDR3 nucleotides: TGTGCCAGTGGGGACTCTAACTATGGCTACACCTTC. Drawing the rest from reference TRBV19 and TRBJ1-2, the complete variable domain is DGGITQSPKYLFRKEGQNVTLSCEQNLNHDAMYWYRQDPGQGLRLIYYSQIVNDFQKGDIAEGYSVSREKKESFPLTVTSAQKNPTAFYLCASGDSNYGYTFGSGTRLTVV.

This clone was detected a few times. This chain connects TRBV6-1 to TRBJ1-1; a possible D gene is TRBD1 (6 bases). CDR1 is MNHNS, CDR2 SASEGT, per germline. Trimming took 2 bases from V and 3 from J, leaving 16 bases between them. CDR3 length: 16 amino acids. CDR3 loop: CASSEFGRGRDTEAFF. The CDR3 DNA follows: TGTGCCAGCAGTGAATTCGGCAGGGGAAGGGACACTGAAGCTTTCTTT.

This chain joins TRBV19 and TRBJ1-2, with TRBD1 matching over 8 bases. The ends lost 5 bases at V and 8 bases at J; junction bases unmatched: 7. This CDR3 is 13 amino acids long. CDR1 and CDR2 from the germline V gene are LNHDA and SQIVND (reference sequence). The CDR3 spells CASSPGQAWGYTF. The DNA for the CDR3 is TGTGCCAGTAGTCCGGGACAGGCTTGGGGCTACACCTTC.

V and J are TRBV5-1 and TRBJ2-7; D may be TRBD2 (5 bases). Germline-derived CDR1 and CDR2 are SGHRS and YFSETQ. CDR3 length: 15 residues. V lost 0 bases, J lost 6 bases, and 16 bases lay in between. CDR3 nucleotides: TGCGCCAGCAGCTTGGCCCCACCCCAGGAGGCCGAGCAGTACTTC. The encoded protein is CASSLAPPQEAEQYF.